This T cell receptor beta chain was profiled in a study of T cell repertoires in cytomegalovirus infection. Findings of the study overall: There were carriers of CMV plus the relevant HLA, and cumulative public TCR beta family frequency identified them. Dominating the ex vivo response were TCR beta clonotypes that were CMV-specific and HLA-C-restricted.

This clonotype was counted at least ten times. The antigen is undetermined. With 1 base removed from V and 0 bases from J, the gap between germline ends came to 7 bases. CDR1 and CDR2 from the germline V gene are SGHTA and FQGNSA. CDR3 length: 14 amino acids. TCRdb reanalysed the reads using MiXCR and keeps one entry per CDR3 protein. This table holds approximately 97,000 distinct CDR3 sequences, about 15% found once. The gene calls are TRBV7-2 and TRBJ2-7; D unresolved. The TCR sequence derives from a human donor in good health (CMV status not recorded). Some clones in this sample may be carry-over from other donors' samples. Sequencing used PBMCs. CDR3: CASSLGVYSYEQYF. The DNA of the CDR3 is TGTGCCAGCAGCTTAGGGGTATACTCCTACGAGCAGTACTTC.